Following are 12 T cell receptor beta chains from one sample sequenced in a study of blood T cell repertoires in COVID-19. Here immunoSEQ multiplex PCR was the method, and the copy in TCRdb shows in-frame clones only, minus some. The table includes around 140,000 clones, about three quarters detected once. Sequencing was carried out using peripheral blood. The receptors come from a woman in her forties or fifties with active or convalescent COVID-19.

The chain combines TRBV28 with TRBJ2-1, with 11 positions matching TRBD2. The CDR3 contains 15 residues. After removal of 6 bases from V and 7 bases from J, the junction contained 8 bases not matched to a gene. Germline values: CDR1 MDHEN, CDR2 SYDVKM. CDR3 protein: CASSNLAGGGNEQFF. The CDR3 DNA follows: TGTGCCAGCAGCAACCTAGCGGGAGGTGGGAATGAGCAGTTCTTC. The full variable domain, completed using reference TRBV28 and TRBJ2-1, is DVKVTQSSRYLVKRTGEKVFLECVQDMDHENMFWYRQDPGLGLRLIYFSYDVKMKEKGDIPEGYSVSREKKERFSLILESASTNQTSMYLCASSNLAGGGNEQFFGPGTRLTVL.

The chain has TRBV10-1 and TRBJ2-1; 7 nucleotides agree with TRBD1. Per germline, CDR1 WNHNN and CDR2 SYGVQD (reference sequence). The V and J ends lost 9 bases and 4 bases, in that order; junction bases with no gene match: 9. The CDR3 contains 14 residues. CDR3 sequence (DNA): TGCGCCAGACAGGGGTGTAGGATATACAATGAGCAGTTCTTC. Protein sequence: CARQGCRIYNEQFF.

This chain links TRBV28 with TRBJ1-2; no definite D call. Germline V gene sequence: CDR1 MDHEN, CDR2 SYDVKM. CDR3 length: 15 residues. Trimming left V 5 bases short and J 4 bases short, with 17 bases between. Written as DNA, the CDR3 is TGTGCCAGCAGTCCGGACTTGGTACGAATCTATGGCTACACCTTC. Translation gives CASSPDLVRIYGYTF.

The gene calls are TRBV11-2 and TRBJ1-2; perhaps TRBD1 as D (6 bases). The CDR3 contains 15 residues. Germline lookup yields CDR1 SGHAT and CDR2 FQNNGV. The V gene lost 1 base and the J gene lost 8 bases, with 17 bases spanning the gap. The CDR3 spells CASSLAPGQGQGYTF. The CDR3 bases are TGTGCCAGCAGCTTAGCCCCGGGGCAGGGGCAGGGCTACACCTTC.

The chain links TRBV30 to TRBJ2-5; D gene unclear. The CDR3 loop spans 12 amino acids. The V end was cut by 2 bases, the J end by 5 bases, with 9 bases between. Germline values: CDR1 GTSNPN, CDR2 SVGIG (reference sequence). The CDR3 coding sequence is TGTGCCTGGAGTATAGCTGGGGAGACCCAGTACTTC. Protein product: CAWSIAGETQYF.

This chain connects TRBV19 to TRBJ1-1; 7 nucleotides align to TRBD1. Germline V lookup: CDR1 LNHDA, CDR2 SQIVND (reference sequence). This CDR3 spans 15 amino acids. Trimming cost V 3 bases and J 4 bases; bases outside gene matches: 8. CDR3 DNA sequence: TGTGCCAGTAGTATTACGCCAGGGGGTTTCACTGAAGCTTTCTTT. It yields the protein CASSITPGGFTEAFF.

J is TRBJ2-5 and V is TRBV7-2, with TRBD2 matching over 9 bases. The CDR3 totals 15 residues. V was clipped by 2 bases and J by 3 bases; unmatched bases: 4. CDR1 and CDR2 (germline): SGHTA, FQGNSA. The CDR3 reads CASSLWRGGEETQYF. The CDR3 DNA reads as TGTGCCAGCAGCTTATGGCGGGGGGGAGAAGAGACCCAGTACTTC.

This chain uses TRBV3-1 (or the pseudogene TRBV3-2) with TRBJ2-7; D remains ambiguous. The CDR3 has 13 amino acids. V lost 1 base and J 7 bases, leaving 11 bases between the germline ends. CDR1 LGHDT and CDR2 YNNKEL come from the germline V gene (reference sequence). The CDR3 coding sequence is TGTGCCAGCAGCCAAGGCCCCTCCCAGGAGCAGTACTTC. Its protein is CASSQGPSQEQYF.

This clone appeared once. The genes are TRBV2 and TRBJ2-5; D perhaps matches TRBD2 (5 bases). V was trimmed by 3 bases and J by 4 bases, leaving 6 bases between them. Germline V gene lookup returns CDR1 SNHLY and CDR2 FYNNEI. The CDR3 spans 12 residues. The CDR3 is CASSDRGETQYF. Here the CDR3 DNA reads TGTGCCAGCAGTGATCGGGGAGAGACCCAGTACTTC.

This chain connects TRBV27 to TRBJ2-2; the D is unclear. The CDR3 runs 13 residues. The V gene lost 5 bases and the J gene lost 6 bases, with 10 bases spanning the gap. Germline loops: CDR1 MNHEY, CDR2 SMNVEV (reference sequence). For the CDR3, the DNA is TGTGCCAGCAGTCTAGGTTTTGCCGGGGAGCTGTTTTTT. It codes for CASSLGFAGELFF.

The rearrangement links TRBV18 to TRBJ1-1; TRBD1 matches 8 bases. V dropped 4 bases and J dropped 1; count of bases not matched to a gene: 5. The CDR3 consists of 15 residues. The germline CDR1 and CDR2 sequences are KGHSH and LQKENI. The CDR3 DNA follows: TGTGCCAGCTCACTCCAAACAGGGGGGAACACTGAAGCTTTCTTT. This translates into CASSLQTGGNTEAFF.

This clone was detected only once. The chain links TRBV9 to TRBJ1-6; D not resolved. The V end lost 4 bases, the J end lost 6 bases, and 14 bases lay between the germline ends. The germline gives CDR1 SGDLS, CDR2 YYNGEE. This CDR3 region has 15 residues. CDR3 nucleotides: TGTGCCAGCAGCCCCGACTCTGGACTTAATTCACCCCTCCACTTT. It translates to CASSPDSGLNSPLHF.